Detailed here is one TCR beta chain. This CDR3 is 13 amino acids long. The V gene's germline CDR1 is LGHNT and CDR2 FRNRAP. The V gene end was trimmed by 8 bases and the J gene end by 4 bases; junction bases not matched to a gene: 7. These data belong to a study of blood T cell repertoires in COVID-19. Generated by immunoSEQ multiplex PCR, the TCRdb table keeps only in-frame clones and is missing some. The sample includes around 260,000 clones, 86% of them seen just once. The TCR sequence derives from a woman aged 25 to 45 with active or convalescent COVID-19. Sequenced: peripheral blood. The chain joins TRBV12-5 to TRBJ1-1; 7 bases agree with TRBD1. The CDR3 sequence is CASNTGVGTEAFF. CDR3 nucleotides: TGTGCTAGTAATACAGGGGTGGGCACTGAAGCTTTCTTT.